The 10 T cell receptor beta chains below all came from one sample that was sequenced in a study of cytomegalovirus exposure and HLA in healthy donors. PCR involved 60 Vbeta and 13 Jbeta primers. This table comes from immunoSEQ multiplex PCR, and its TCRdb copy is limited to in-frame clones, with some not included. The table records around 100,000 clones, around three quarters of them present only once. Sequenced: PBMCs. The receptor source for this set is a female donor in good health and CMV-seropositive.

The rearrangement uses TRBV2 and TRBJ2-7, with D unclear. The germline V and J ends were trimmed by 2 bases and 1 base, with 9 bases remaining between them. Germline-derived CDR1 and CDR2 are SNHLY and FYNNEI. The CDR3 is made up of 14 amino acids. The CDR3 spells CASSEISVSYEQYF. CDR3 bases: TGTGCCAGCAGTGAAATCTCTGTATCCTACGAGCAGTACTTC.

This clone was picked up one time. The chain combines TRBV5-1 with TRBJ1-1; the D is unclear. V was pared by 3 bases and J by 0 bases, with 12 bases between. This CDR3 contains 15 residues. Looked up from germline, CDR1 is SGHRS and CDR2 is YFSETQ. In DNA, the CDR3 is TGCGCCAGCAGCTCCAGGAATCAAATGAACACTGAAGCTTTCTTT. It specifies CASSSRNQMNTEAFF.

This chain connects TRBV6-1 to TRBJ2-3, with TRBD1 identical over 8 bases. CDR3 length equals 17 residues. Germline V lookup: CDR1 MNHNS, CDR2 SASEGT. The V and J ends lost 3 bases and 3 bases, in that order; junction bases with no gene match: 11. The chain's CDR3 is CASSDHARGLRTDTQYF. The CDR3, as DNA: TGTGCCAGCAGTGACCACGCCAGGGGGCTAAGGACAGATACGCAGTATTTT.

The gene calls are TRBV2 and TRBJ2-2; D unresolved. This CDR3 comprises 14 residues. Germline V lookup: CDR1 SNHLY, CDR2 FYNNEI. Deletions cut 4 bases from V and 2 bases from J, with 8 bases between. The CDR3 coding sequence is TGTGCCAGCAGTGCTCGACTTAACACCGGGGAGCTGTTTTTT. It is translated as CASSARLNTGELFF.

V is TRBV18 and J is TRBJ1-1; a possible D gene is TRBD1 (5 bases). Per germline, CDR1 KGHSH and CDR2 LQKENI. V was trimmed by 3 bases and J by 7 bases, leaving 12 bases between them. CDR3 size: 13 residues. The CDR3 here is CASSPLGRGEAFF. In DNA, the CDR3 is TGTGCCAGCTCACCTCTGGGGAGGGGTGAAGCTTTCTTT.

V gene TRBV6-5 combines with J gene TRBJ2-4; a weak D match, TRBD1 (5 bases). The CDR3 is 14 amino acids. V shed 6 bases and J shed 2 bases, with 11 bases lying between them. Germline V gives CDR1 MNHEY, CDR2 SVGAGI. The CDR3 sequence: CASRGAVTKNIQYF. The DNA for the CDR3 is TGTGCCAGCAGAGGGGCCGTAACCAAAAACATTCAGTACTTC.

The V and J genes are TRBV9 and TRBJ2-5, with D perhaps matching TRBD2 (5 bases). Per germline, CDR1 SGDLS and CDR2 YYNGEE. The CDR3 consists of 15 residues. Deletions cut 0 bases from V and 4 bases from J, with 13 bases between. CDR3 nucleotides: TGTGCCAGCAGCGTAGGTCTCGGGGTAGGAGAGACCCAGTACTTC. The encoded protein is CASSVGLGVGETQYF.

This clone has a handful of counts. This CDR3 reads CASRRRTGGLVYTIYF. In nucleotides, the CDR3 is TGTGCCAGCAGGCGAAGGACAGGGGGATTGGTTTACACCATATATTTT. V gene TRBV28 combines with J gene TRBJ1-3; 10 bases are a match to TRBD1. The germline V gene has CDR1 MDHEN and CDR2 SYDVKM. Trimming took 6 bases from V and 8 from J; bases not matched to a gene: 13. The CDR3 is made up of 16 amino acids.

The chain has TRBV13 and TRBJ2-5; 8 bases are a match to TRBD1. Trimming cost V 5 bases and J 5 bases; bases outside gene matches: 16. Germline V gives CDR1 PRHDT, CDR2 FYEKMQ (reference sequence). The CDR3 is made up of 17 amino acids. The CDR3 is CASSIHKTGQVGETQYF. CDR3 sequence (DNA): TGTGCCAGCAGCATACACAAAACGGGACAGGTGGGGGAGACCCAGTACTTC.

J is TRBJ1-5 and V is TRBV30; D gene ambiguous. The CDR3 spans 13 residues. Per germline, CDR1 GTSNPN and CDR2 SVGIG (reference sequence). V was shortened by 0 bases and J by 8 bases, with 11 bases between the two germline ends. The CDR3 here is CAWSVQPVEPQHF. CDR3 nucleotides: TGTGCCTGGAGTGTACAGCCCGTAGAGCCCCAGCATTTT.